This T cell receptor beta chain is from a study of blood T cell repertoires in COVID-19. Study-wide background: The study drew acute and convalescent COVID-19 samples from the United States, Italy and Spain. Sources were T cells, B-cell-depleted T cells, or PBMCs; the material itself was cDNA or gDNA.

The germline V and J ends were trimmed by 0 bases and 3 bases, with 8 bases remaining between them. The CDR3 contains 15 residues. Germline CDR1 and CDR2: LGHNA and YNFKEQ. Assay used: immunoSEQ multiplex PCR; TCRdb lists only in-frame clones, some missing. The data contain more than 300,000 clones, 86% of them singletons. The sample consisted of peripheral blood. This sequence originates from a woman aged 45 to 65 with acute or convalescent COVID-19. The chain recombines TRBV4-2 with TRBJ1-4; D remains unclear. The CDR3 bases are TGTGCCAGCAGCCAAGAAGAGGTGTCTAATGAAAAACTGTTTTTT. Protein sequence: CASSQEEVSNEKLFF.